Reported below is one TCR beta chain. The CDR3 spans 15 residues. The ends lost 3 bases at V and 1 base at J; junction bases unmatched: 1. The germline V gene encodes CDR1 SGDLS and CDR2 YYNGEE. As handled by the study authors: Reference gene primer amplification gave estimated nucleated cell counts. Sequencing was performed with immunoSEQ multiplex PCR; in TCRdb, only in-frame clones are kept and a portion is missing. The V and J calls and clone size come from that table; D and trimming were worked out from the DNA. The sample consists of more than 300,000 clones, roughly 90% of them appearing once. The record originates from a study of blood T cell repertoires in COVID-19. Study background: COVID-19 samples, acute and convalescent, were from the United States, Italy and Spain. T cells, B-cell-depleted T cells, or PBMCs supplied cDNA or gDNA.

The Seattle site enrolled patients during active infection and followed them longitudinally. The chain joins TRBV9 to TRBJ1-6, with 7 nucleotides matching TRBD1. The TCR sequence derives from a woman in her 70s with COVID-19, enrolled during active disease. Material: peripheral blood. CDR3 nucleotides: TGTGCCAGCAGCGGACAGGGTTCCTATAATTCACCCCTCCACTTT. It translates to CASSGQGSYNSPLHF.